This TCR beta chain was recorded in a study of cytomegalovirus exposure and HLA in healthy donors. Study-level information: Earlier results showed roughly 110 million unique TCR beta sequences derived from about 179 million T cells.

The primer mix had 60 Vbeta and 13 Jbeta primers. Clones were sequenced by immunoSEQ multiplex PCR, and TCRdb holds only the in-frame ones, with some missing. The table includes some 180,000 clones, 82% detected once. The table lists this clone with a few counts. As yet, its antigen is unknown. Study-wide findings and caveats: Later work associated 16,951 TCR beta sequences with HLA alleles at 0.05 false discovery rate.

CDR3 length: 17 residues. V was shortened by 3 bases and J by 4 bases, with 20 bases between the two germline ends. Germline lookup yields CDR1 SGHDN and CDR2 FVKESK. The V call is TRBV14, the J call TRBJ2-3, with D perhaps matching TRBD1 (7 bases). This TCR came from a man in his forties in good health and CMV-seronegative. The specimen sequenced was PBMCs. The CDR3, as DNA: TGTGCCAGCAGCCACCTGGGACTGGCGAGGGGGCCAGATACGCAGTATTTT. Translating it yields CASSHLGLARGPDTQYF.